These 19 T cell receptor beta chains were sequenced from one sample in a study of T cell responses to AZD1222 COVID-19 vaccine. The method was immunoSEQ multiplex PCR; TCRdb's version includes in-frame clones alone and lacks a portion of them. Of about 130,000 clones in the sample, 75% to 90% were seen once. Sequenced material: peripheral blood, taken on day 0 of AZD1222 vaccination. The origin of the receptors is an adult in good health.

This chain connects TRBV10-3 to TRBJ2-2; 10 bases line up with TRBD1. CDR1 is ENHRY and CDR2 is SYGVKD in the germline V gene. This CDR3 contains 15 residues. V dropped 11 bases and J dropped 6; count of bases not matched to a gene: 12. CDR3 bases: TGTGCCTCCCAGAGGGACAGGGGTTCTCCCGGGGAGCTGTTTTTT. As protein: CASQRDRGSPGELFF.

The chain links TRBV4-1 to TRBJ1-3, with D uncertain. The germline gives CDR1 MGHRA, CDR2 YSYEKL. The CDR3 covers 14 residues. The V end lost 2 bases, the J end lost 1 base, and 6 bases lay between the germline ends. CDR3 sequence (DNA): TGCGCCAGCAGCCAATTCGGGTCTGGAAACACCATATATTTT. This translates into CASSQFGSGNTIYF.

The gene calls are TRBV9 and TRBJ2-2; D gene ambiguous. Germline CDR1 SGDLS, CDR2 YYNGEE. The CDR3 contains 12 residues. Between the trimmed V and J ends, which lost 0 bases and 7 bases, there was a span of 4 bases. In nucleotides, the CDR3 is TGTGCCAGCAGCGTAGGTGGCGGGGAGCTGTTTTTT. This codes for CASSVGGGELFF.

V usage is TRBV30 and J usage is TRBJ1-2; maybe TRBD1 (6 bases). Germline CDR1 and CDR2: GTSNPN and SVGIG (reference sequence). The CDR3 has 12 residues. V was cut by 0 bases and J by 5 bases, with 7 bases left in between. CDR3 sequence: CAWSVQGYGYTF. In DNA, the CDR3 is TGTGCCTGGAGTGTGCAGGGGTATGGCTACACCTTC.

The rearrangement joins TRBV4-3 to TRBJ2-2; D possibly matches TRBD1 or TRBD2 (5 bases each). From germline, CDR1 is LGHNA and CDR2 YSLEER. This CDR3 spans 16 amino acids. V was cut by 4 bases and J by 0 bases, with 12 bases left in between. CDR3 coding DNA: TGCGCCAGCAGCCGAGGGGACGGGCCGAACACCGGGGAGCTGTTTTTT. Amino acids: CASSRGDGPNTGELFF.

This clone was observed a single time. This chain connects TRBV18 to TRBJ1-2; perhaps TRBD1 as D (5 bases). V dropped 2 bases and J dropped 2 bases, with 18 bases sitting between them. The CDR3 is 17 residues long. Germline V gene lookup returns CDR1 KGHSH and CDR2 LQKENI. CDR3 bases: TGTGCCAGCTCACCATTGGCAGGGAAGGACCCAAACTATGGCTACACCTTC. Amino acids: CASSPLAGKDPNYGYTF.

The chain combines TRBV24-1 with TRBJ1-2; TRBD1 matches at 9 bases. Germline values: CDR1 KGHDR, CDR2 SFDVKD. This CDR3 is built from 14 residues. V was clipped by 4 bases and J by 8 bases; unmatched bases: 7. CDR3 sequence (DNA): TGTGCCACCAGTGAGGGGTCCACAGGGGGCGGCTACACCTTC. Its protein is CATSEGSTGGGYTF.

The chain is built from TRBV4-1 and TRBJ2-7; possible D gene TRBD1, 6 bases. The V and J ends lost 1 base and 0 bases respectively, with 10 bases between them. This CDR3 is 15 amino acids long. The germline CDR1 and CDR2 sequences are MGHRA and YSYEKL. The CDR3 region is CASSQGGQASYEQYF. DNA for the CDR3: TGCGCCAGCAGCCAAGGGGGGCAAGCCTCCTACGAGCAGTACTTC.

This clone was detected once. The chain uses TRBV11-3 and TRBJ2-3; TRBD2 agrees at 10 bases. Germline CDR1 SGHNT, CDR2 YENEEA. The CDR3 covers 14 residues. V lost 10 bases, J lost 3 bases, and 7 bases stayed unmatched. CDR3 DNA sequence: TGTGCCACCCCAGCGGGAGGGGAAACAGATACGCAGTATTTT. Encoded protein: CATPAGGETDTQYF.

The rearrangement links TRBV11-2 to TRBJ2-7; a possible D gene is TRBD1 (6 bases). The CDR3 consists of 15 residues. Germline V gene sequence: CDR1 SGHAT, CDR2 FQNNGV. The V gene lost 5 bases and the J gene lost 0 bases, with 14 bases spanning the gap. The CDR3 nucleotides read TGTGCCAGCAGCCTCCGACCGGGACACTCCTACGAGCAGTACTTC. Translated, it gives CASSLRPGHSYEQYF.

V usage is TRBV18 and J usage is TRBJ1-5; 9 bases are a match to TRBD1. J lost 6 bases, V lost 2 bases, and 8 bases had no gene match. The CDR3 is 16 residues long. Germline lookup yields CDR1 KGHSH and CDR2 LQKENI. As DNA, the CDR3 is TGTGCCAGCTCACCATCCGGGACAGGGTCTTTTCAGCCCCAGCATTTT. This codes for CASSPSGTGSFQPQHF.

J is TRBJ2-2 and V is TRBV19; D is undetermined. The V end lost 2 bases, the J end lost 7 bases, and 5 bases lay between the germline ends. Germline V gives CDR1 LNHDA, CDR2 SQIVND (reference sequence). The length of the CDR3 is 12 residues. The CDR3 DNA reads TGTGCCAGTAGTATACAAGACGGGGAGCTGTTTTTT. This translates into CASSIQDGELFF.

This rearrangement joins TRBV6-4 to TRBJ1-6; 7 bases line up with TRBD1. This CDR3 is 14 amino acids long. CDR1 is MRHNA and CDR2 is SNTAGT in the germline V gene. V trimming: 5 bases; J trimming: 6 bases; junction bases outside the gene matches: 4. The CDR3 loop is CASSLDRSNSPLHF. The CDR3, as DNA: TGTGCCAGCAGTCTGGACAGGAGTAATTCACCCCTCCACTTT.

As concerns this clone: One end of the junction varies from germline; a read error may be responsible. The chain joins TRBV10-2 to TRBJ2-5; 8 positions match TRBD2. The CDR3 runs 14 residues. CDR1 is WSHSY, CDR2 SAAADI, per germline. This CDR3 reads CASSEPPGLVIYDF. Here the CDR3 DNA reads TGCGCCAGCAGTGAACCTCCGGGACTAGTGATATACGACTTC.

This chain connects TRBV13 to TRBJ1-5; TRBD1 aligns across 8 bases. The germline gives CDR1 PRHDT, CDR2 FYEKMQ (reference sequence). There are 14 residues in the CDR3. The V gene end was trimmed by 5 bases and the J gene end by 11 bases; junction bases not matched to a gene: 11. The CDR3 DNA sequence: TGTGCCAGCAGCGGGGGACAGGCCCGAGGGGCCCAGCATTTT. It is translated as CASSGGQARGAQHF.

The genes are TRBV18 and TRBJ1-2, with 12 positions matching TRBD1. Germline V lookup: CDR1 KGHSH, CDR2 LQKENI. This CDR3 is 14 amino acids long. Losses at the gene ends were 5 bases for V and 8 bases for J; bases not matched to a gene: 6. CDR3 sequence (DNA): TGTGCCAGCTCATCGGGACAGGGGGCGCCCGGCTACACCTTC. This gives the protein CASSSGQGAPGYTF.

This chain connects TRBV5-1 to TRBJ1-1; TRBD1 might be the D (5 bases). Looked up from germline, CDR1 is SGHRS and CDR2 is YFSETQ. V lost 2 bases and J 1 base, leaving 9 bases between the germline ends. The CDR3 runs 14 residues. CDR3 DNA: TGCGCCAGCAGCTTCCATACAGGGAACACTGAAGCTTTCTTT. Amino acids: CASSFHTGNTEAFF. The complete variable domain, with remaining parts taken from reference TRBV5-1 and TRBJ1-1, reads KAGVTQTPRYLIKTRGQQVTLSCSPISGHRSVSWYQQTPGQGLQFLFEYFSETQRNKGNFPGRFSGRQFSNSRSEMNVSTLELGDSALYLCASSFHTGNTEAFFGQGTRLTVV.

This sequence joins TRBV21-1 and TRBJ1-1; the table's TRBD1 call for D was not verified on the DNA. TRBV21-1 is recorded as a pseudogene. The CDR3 totals 15 residues. The CDR3 nucleotides are TGTGCCAGCAGCCCCGGACAGGGGGAGAACACTGAAGCTTTCTTT. Translated, it gives CASSPGQGENTEAFF.

The chain uses TRBV2 and TRBJ1-1, with D possibly TRBD1 on 5 matching bases. CDR1 is SNHLY, CDR2 FYNNEI, per germline. Trimming took 3 bases from V and 2 from J, leaving 7 bases between them. There are 13 residues in the CDR3. The CDR3 reads CASSDRVNTEAFF. Here the CDR3 DNA reads TGTGCCAGCAGTGACAGGGTAAACACTGAAGCTTTCTTT.